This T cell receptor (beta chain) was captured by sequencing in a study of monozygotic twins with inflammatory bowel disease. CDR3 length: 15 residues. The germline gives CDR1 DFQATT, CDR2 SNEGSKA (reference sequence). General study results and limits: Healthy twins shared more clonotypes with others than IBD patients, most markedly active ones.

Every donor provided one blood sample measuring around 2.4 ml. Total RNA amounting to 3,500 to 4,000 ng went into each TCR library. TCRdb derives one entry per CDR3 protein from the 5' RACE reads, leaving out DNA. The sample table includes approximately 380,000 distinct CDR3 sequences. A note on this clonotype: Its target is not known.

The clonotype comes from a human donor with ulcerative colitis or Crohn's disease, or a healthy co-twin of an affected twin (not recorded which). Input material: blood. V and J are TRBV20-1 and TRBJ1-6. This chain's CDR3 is CSARLAGSYNSPLHF.